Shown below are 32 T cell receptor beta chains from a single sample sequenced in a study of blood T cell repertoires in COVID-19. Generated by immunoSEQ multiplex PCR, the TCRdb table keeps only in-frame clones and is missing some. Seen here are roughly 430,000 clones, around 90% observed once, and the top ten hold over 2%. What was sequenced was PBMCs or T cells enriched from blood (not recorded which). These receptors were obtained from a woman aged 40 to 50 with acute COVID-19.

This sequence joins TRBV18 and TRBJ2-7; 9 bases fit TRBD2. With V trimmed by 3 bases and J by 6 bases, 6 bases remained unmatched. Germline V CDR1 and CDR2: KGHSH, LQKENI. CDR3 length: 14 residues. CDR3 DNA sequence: TGTGCCAGCTCACCGGGACTAGCTAAAGGCGAGCAGTACTTC. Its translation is CASSPGLAKGEQYF. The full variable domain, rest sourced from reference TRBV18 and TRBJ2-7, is NAGVMQNPRHLVRRRGQEARLRCSPMKGHSHVYWYRQLPEEGLKFMVYLQKENIIDESGMPKERFSAEFPKEGPSILRIQQVVRGDSAAYFCASSPGLAKGEQYFGPGTRLTVT.

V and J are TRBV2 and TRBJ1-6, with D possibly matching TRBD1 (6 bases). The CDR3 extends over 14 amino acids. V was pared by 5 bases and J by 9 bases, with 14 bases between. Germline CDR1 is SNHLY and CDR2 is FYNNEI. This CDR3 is CASSKGQGSSPLHF. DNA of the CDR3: TGTGCCAGCAGTAAGGGCCAGGGGAGTTCACCCCTCCACTTT.

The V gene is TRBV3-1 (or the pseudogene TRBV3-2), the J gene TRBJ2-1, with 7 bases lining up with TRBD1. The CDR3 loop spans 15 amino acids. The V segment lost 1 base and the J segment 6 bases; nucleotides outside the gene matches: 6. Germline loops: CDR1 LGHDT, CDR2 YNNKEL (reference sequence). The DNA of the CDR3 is TGTGCCAGCAGCCAAGGGTGGACAGGATTCAATGAGCAGTTCTTC. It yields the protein CASSQGWTGFNEQFF.

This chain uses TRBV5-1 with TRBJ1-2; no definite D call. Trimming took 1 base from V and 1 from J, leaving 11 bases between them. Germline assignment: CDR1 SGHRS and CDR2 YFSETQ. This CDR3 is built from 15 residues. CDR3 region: CASSLPGGGNYGYTF. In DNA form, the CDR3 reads TGCGCCAGCAGCTTGCCGGGTGGTGGTAACTATGGCTACACCTTC.

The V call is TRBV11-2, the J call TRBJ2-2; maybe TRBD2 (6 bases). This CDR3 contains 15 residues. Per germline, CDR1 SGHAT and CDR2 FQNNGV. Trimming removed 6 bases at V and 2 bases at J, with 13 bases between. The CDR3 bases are TGTGCCAGCAGATTCCGACTAGACAACACCGGGGAGCTGTTTTTT. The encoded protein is CASRFRLDNTGELFF.

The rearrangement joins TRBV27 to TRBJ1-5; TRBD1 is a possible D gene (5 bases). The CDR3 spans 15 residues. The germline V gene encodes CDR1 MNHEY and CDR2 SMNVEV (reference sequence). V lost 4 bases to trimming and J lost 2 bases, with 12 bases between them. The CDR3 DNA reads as TGTGCCAGCAGTTGGAGGGGACGCGGCAATCAGCCCCAGCATTTT. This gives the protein CASSWRGRGNQPQHF.

For the CDR3, the DNA is TGCGCCAGCAGCTCGGGACTAGCGGGAGCCCCGGAGTGGGAGCAGTACTTC. Translation: CASSSGLAGAPEWEQYF. The chain combines TRBV5-1 with TRBJ2-7; 14 bases fit TRBD2. CDR1 is SGHRS and CDR2 is YFSETQ in the germline V gene. The length of the CDR3 is 17 residues. Unmatched junction bases numbered 12, after V lost 3 bases and J lost 7 bases. Full variable domain (rest looked up from reference TRBV5-1 and TRBJ2-7): KAGVTQTPRYLIKTRGQQVTLSCSPISGHRSVSWYQQTPGQGLQFLFEYFSETQRNKGNFPGRFSGRQFSNSRSEMNVSTLELGDSALYLCASSSGLAGAPEWEQYFGPGTRLTVT.

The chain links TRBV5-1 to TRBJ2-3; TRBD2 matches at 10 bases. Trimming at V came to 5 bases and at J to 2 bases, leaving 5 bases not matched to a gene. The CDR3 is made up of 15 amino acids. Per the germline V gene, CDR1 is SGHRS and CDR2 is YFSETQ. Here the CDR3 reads CASSSGGSSTDTQYF. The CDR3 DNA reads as TGCGCCAGCAGTAGCGGGGGGTCGTCCACAGATACGCAGTATTTT.

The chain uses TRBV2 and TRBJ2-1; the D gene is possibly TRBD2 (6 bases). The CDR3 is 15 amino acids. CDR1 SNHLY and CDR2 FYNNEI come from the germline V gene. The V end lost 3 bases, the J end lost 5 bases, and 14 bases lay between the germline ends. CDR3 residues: CASSDGTFLHNEQFF. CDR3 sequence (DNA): TGTGCCAGCAGTGACGGGACTTTCCTCCACAATGAGCAGTTCTTC.

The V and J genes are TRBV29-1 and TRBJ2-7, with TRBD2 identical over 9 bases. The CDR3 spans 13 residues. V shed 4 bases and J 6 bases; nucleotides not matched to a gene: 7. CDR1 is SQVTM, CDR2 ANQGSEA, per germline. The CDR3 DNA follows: TGCAGCGTTGCCTCGCGGGGGGGCTCCGAGCAGTACTTC. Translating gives CSVASRGGSEQYF.

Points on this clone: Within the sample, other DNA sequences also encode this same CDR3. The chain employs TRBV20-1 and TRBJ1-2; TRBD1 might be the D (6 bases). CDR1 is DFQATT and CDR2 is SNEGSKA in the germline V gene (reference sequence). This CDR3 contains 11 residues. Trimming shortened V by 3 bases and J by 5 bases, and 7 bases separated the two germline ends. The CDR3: CSARTGYGYTF. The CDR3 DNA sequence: TGCAGTGCTAGGACAGGATATGGCTACACCTTC.

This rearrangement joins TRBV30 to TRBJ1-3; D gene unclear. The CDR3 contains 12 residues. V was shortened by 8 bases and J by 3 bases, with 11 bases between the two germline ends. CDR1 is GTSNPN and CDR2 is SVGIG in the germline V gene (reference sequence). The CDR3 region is CAGSALGNTIYF. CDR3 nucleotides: TGTGCCGGTTCCGCACTTGGAAACACCATATATTTT.

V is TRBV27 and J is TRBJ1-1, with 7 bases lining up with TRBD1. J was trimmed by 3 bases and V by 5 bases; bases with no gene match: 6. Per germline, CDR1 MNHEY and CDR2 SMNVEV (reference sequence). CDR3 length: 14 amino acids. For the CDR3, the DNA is TGTGCCAGCAGTCCGGGGACAGTTGACACTGAAGCTTTCTTT. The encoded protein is CASSPGTVDTEAFF.

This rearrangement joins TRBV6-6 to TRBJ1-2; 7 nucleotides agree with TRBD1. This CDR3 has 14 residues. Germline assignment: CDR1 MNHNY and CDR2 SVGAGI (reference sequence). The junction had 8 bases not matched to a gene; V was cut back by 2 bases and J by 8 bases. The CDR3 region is CASSYGPTGFGYTF. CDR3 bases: TGTGCCAGCAGTTACGGCCCGACAGGGTTCGGCTACACCTTC.

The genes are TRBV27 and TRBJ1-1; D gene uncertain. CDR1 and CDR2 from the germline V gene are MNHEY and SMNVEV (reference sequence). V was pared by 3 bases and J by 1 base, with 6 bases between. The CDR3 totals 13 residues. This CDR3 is CASSFKQNTEAFF. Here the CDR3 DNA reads TGTGCCAGCAGTTTCAAGCAGAACACTGAAGCTTTCTTT.

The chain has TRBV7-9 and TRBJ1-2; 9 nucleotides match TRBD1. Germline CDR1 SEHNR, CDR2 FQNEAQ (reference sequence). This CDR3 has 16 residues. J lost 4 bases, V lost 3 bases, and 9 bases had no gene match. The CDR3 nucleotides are TGTGCCAGCAGCTTCGCCGGGACAGGGTCCGGCTATGGCTACACCTTC. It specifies CASSFAGTGSGYGYTF.

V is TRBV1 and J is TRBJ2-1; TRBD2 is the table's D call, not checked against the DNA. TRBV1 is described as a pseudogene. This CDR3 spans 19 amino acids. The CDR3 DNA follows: TGCACCAGCAGCCAAGAGAAAGGCCTCCACCCTAGTCCCTACAATGAGCAGTTCTTC. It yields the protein CTSSQEKGLHPSPYNEQFF.

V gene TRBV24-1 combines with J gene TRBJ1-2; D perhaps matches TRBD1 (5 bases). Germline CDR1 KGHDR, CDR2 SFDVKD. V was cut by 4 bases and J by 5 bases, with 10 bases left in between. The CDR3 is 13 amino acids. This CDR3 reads CATSDMTAYGYTF. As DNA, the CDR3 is TGTGCCACCAGTGACATGACAGCATATGGCTACACCTTC.

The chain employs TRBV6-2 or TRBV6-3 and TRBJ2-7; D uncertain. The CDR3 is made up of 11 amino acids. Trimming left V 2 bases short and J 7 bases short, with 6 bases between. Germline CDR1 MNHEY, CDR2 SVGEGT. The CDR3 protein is CASSYPKEQYF. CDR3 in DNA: TGTGCCAGCAGTTACCCAAAAGAGCAGTACTTC.

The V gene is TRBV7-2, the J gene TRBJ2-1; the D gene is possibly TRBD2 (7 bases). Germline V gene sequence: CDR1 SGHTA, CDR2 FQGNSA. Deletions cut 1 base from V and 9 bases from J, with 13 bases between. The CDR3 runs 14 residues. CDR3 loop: CASSLVTGRGEQFF. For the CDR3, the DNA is TGTGCCAGCAGCTTAGTCACAGGGAGGGGTGAGCAGTTCTTC.

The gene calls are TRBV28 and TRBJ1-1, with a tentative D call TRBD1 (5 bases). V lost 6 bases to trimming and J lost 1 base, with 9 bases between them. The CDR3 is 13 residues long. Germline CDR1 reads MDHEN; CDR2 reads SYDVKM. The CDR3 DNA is TGTGCCAGCAGCGGGGGGGGGAACACTGAAGCTTTCTTT. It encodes CASSGGGNTEAFF.

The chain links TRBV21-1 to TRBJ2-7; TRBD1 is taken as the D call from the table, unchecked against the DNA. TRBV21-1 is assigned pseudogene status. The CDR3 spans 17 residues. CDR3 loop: CASNLQGGQGQAYEQYF. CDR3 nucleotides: TGTGCCAGCAACCTCCAGGGCGGACAGGGCCAGGCCTACGAGCAGTACTTC.

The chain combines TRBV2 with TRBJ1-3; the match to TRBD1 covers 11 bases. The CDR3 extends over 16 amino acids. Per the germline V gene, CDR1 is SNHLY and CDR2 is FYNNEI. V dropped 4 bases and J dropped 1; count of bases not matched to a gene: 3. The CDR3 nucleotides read TGTGCCAGCAGTGCGGACAGGGGGCTATCTGGAAACACCATATATTTT. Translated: CASSADRGLSGNTIYF.

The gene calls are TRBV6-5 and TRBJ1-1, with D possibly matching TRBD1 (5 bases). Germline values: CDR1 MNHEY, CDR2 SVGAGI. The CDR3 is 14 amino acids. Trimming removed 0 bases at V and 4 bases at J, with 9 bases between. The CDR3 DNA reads TGTGCCAGCAGTTACTCGACGGGGGGCACTGAAGCTTTCTTT. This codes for CASSYSTGGTEAFF.

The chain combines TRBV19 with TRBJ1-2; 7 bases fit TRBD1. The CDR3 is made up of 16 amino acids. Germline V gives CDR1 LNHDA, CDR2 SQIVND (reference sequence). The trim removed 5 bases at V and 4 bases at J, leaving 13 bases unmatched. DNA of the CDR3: TGTGCCAGTAGTCCGCGCCTAGGGACAGCGATCTATGGCTACACCTTC. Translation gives CASSPRLGTAIYGYTF.

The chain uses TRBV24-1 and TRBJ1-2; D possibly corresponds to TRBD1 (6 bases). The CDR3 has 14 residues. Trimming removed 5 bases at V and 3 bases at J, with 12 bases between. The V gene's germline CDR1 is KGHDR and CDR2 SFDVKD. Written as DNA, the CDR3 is TGTGCCACCAGTGCCTCAGGGGATCACTATGGCTACACCTTC. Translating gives CATSASGDHYGYTF.

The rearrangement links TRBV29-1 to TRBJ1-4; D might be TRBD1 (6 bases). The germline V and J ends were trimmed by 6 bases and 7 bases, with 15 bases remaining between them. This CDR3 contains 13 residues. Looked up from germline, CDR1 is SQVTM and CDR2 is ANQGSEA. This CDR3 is CSVRTIGGEKLFF. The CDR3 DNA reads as TGCAGCGTCAGGACGATAGGGGGTGAAAAACTGTTTTTT.

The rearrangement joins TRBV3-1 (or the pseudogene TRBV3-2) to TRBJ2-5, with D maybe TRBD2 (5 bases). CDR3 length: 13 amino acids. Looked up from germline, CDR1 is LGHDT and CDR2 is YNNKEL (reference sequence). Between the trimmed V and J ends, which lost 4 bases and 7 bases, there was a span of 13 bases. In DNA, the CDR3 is TGTGCCAGCAGCCCATCAGGTCGGGGGACCCAGTACTTC. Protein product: CASSPSGRGTQYF.

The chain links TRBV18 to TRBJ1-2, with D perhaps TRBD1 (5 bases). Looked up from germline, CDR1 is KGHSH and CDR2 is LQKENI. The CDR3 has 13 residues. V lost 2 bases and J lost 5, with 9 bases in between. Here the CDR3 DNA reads TGTGCCAGCTCACCATCGACAGATTATGGCTACACCTTC. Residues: CASSPSTDYGYTF.

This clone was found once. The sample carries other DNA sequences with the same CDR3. CDR3 sequence reads: CAWSGGQGDTEAFF. The CDR3 nucleotides read TGTGCCTGGAGTGGGGGACAGGGGGACACTGAAGCTTTCTTT. The gene calls are TRBV30 and TRBJ1-1, with 11 bases matching TRBD1. Trimming cost V 1 base and J 3 bases; bases outside gene matches: 1. The CDR3 length is 14 residues. Germline V gives CDR1 GTSNPN, CDR2 SVGIG (reference sequence). Filled out from reference TRBV30 and TRBJ1-1, the complete variable domain reads SQTIHQWPATLVQPVGSPLSLECTVEGTSNPNLYWYRQAAGRGLQLLFYSVGIGQISSEVPQNLSASRPQDRQFILSSKKLLLSDSGFYLCAWSGGQGDTEAFFGQGTRLTVV.

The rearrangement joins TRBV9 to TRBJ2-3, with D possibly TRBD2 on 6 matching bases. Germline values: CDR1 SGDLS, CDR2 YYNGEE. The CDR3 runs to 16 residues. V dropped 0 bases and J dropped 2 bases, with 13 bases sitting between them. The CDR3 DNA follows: TGTGCCAGCAGCGTAGCTGGTAGCGGAGCCACAGATACGCAGTATTTT. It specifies CASSVAGSGATDTQYF. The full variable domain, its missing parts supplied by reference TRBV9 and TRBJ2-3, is DSGVTQTPKHLITATGQRVTLRCSPRSGDLSVYWYQQSLDQGLQFLIQYYNGEERAKGNILERFSAQQFPDLHSELNLSSLELGDSALYFCASSVAGSGATDTQYFGPGTRLTVL.

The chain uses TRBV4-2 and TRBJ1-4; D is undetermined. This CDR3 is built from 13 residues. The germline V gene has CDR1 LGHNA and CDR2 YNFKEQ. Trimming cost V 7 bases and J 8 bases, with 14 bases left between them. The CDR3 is CASKVAGGEKLFF. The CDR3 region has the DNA TGTGCCAGCAAAGTGGCCGGAGGAGAAAAACTGTTTTTT.